The 6 T cell receptor beta chains below were found in one sample sequenced in a study of Ad26.COV2.S vaccination and SARS-CoV-2 variants. Treatment: around 19 received Ad26.COV2.S at low or high dose, single or two shots; about 5 received placebo; per-sample allocation not given. Following the first vaccine or placebo injection, samples were taken on day 63. Measured with immunoSEQ multiplex PCR; TCRdb has only the in-frame clones, and not every one. Of roughly 380,000 clones listed, about 88% were seen once; the top ten hold 3% to 4%. Material: peripheral blood, obtained in a trial of Ad26.COV2.S vaccine versus placebo. The receptors stem from a person aged 18-65 years who received the Ad26.COV2.S COVID-19 vaccine or a placebo.

The J gene is TRBJ2-5, the V gene TRBV7-6; unclear D gene. V was shortened by 1 base and J by 2 bases, with 5 bases between the two germline ends. The CDR3 totals 13 residues. Germline-derived CDR1 and CDR2 are SGHVS and FNYEAQ. CDR3 in amino acids: CASSLGSQETQYF. In nucleotides, the CDR3 is TGTGCCAGCAGCTTAGGCAGTCAAGAGACCCAGTACTTC.

The chain links TRBV5-1 to TRBJ1-4, with D possibly matching TRBD1 (6 bases). This CDR3 is 15 amino acids long. Trimming took 4 bases from V and 5 from J, leaving 15 bases between them. Germline V lookup: CDR1 SGHRS, CDR2 YFSETQ. In nucleotides, the CDR3 is TGCGCCAGCAGCGGAACCAGGGGTCAAAATGAAAAACTGTTTTTT. Residues: CASSGTRGQNEKLFF. Combining the CDR3 with reference TRBV5-1 and TRBJ1-4 gives the whole variable domain KAGVTQTPRYLIKTRGQQVTLSCSPISGHRSVSWYQQTPGQGLQFLFEYFSETQRNKGNFPGRFSGRQFSNSRSEMNVSTLELGDSALYLCASSGTRGQNEKLFFGSGTQLSVL.

The rearrangement uses TRBV3-1 (or the pseudogene TRBV3-2) and TRBJ2-2; 8 nucleotides align to TRBD1. The V segment lost 5 bases and the J segment 4 bases; nucleotides outside the gene matches: 9. CDR1 LGHDT and CDR2 YNNKEL come from the germline V gene (reference sequence). The CDR3 contains 16 residues. This CDR3 is CASSVDRDRFTGELFF. In nucleotides, the CDR3 is TGTGCCAGCAGCGTAGACCGGGACAGGTTCACCGGGGAGCTGTTTTTT.

This chain connects TRBV2 to TRBJ1-6; D remains ambiguous. Deletions cut 4 bases from V and 14 bases from J, with 9 bases between. CDR1 SNHLY and CDR2 FYNNEI come from the germline V gene. The CDR3 extends over 11 amino acids. CDR3 coding DNA: TGTGCCAGCAGTGCTACAGTATCCCTCCACTTT. It specifies CASSATVSLHF.

The chain joins TRBV5-1 to TRBJ1-2; 10 bases are a match to TRBD1. Germline CDR1 and CDR2: SGHRS and YFSETQ. There are 15 residues in the CDR3. Trimming cost V 5 bases and J 4 bases; bases outside gene matches: 8. The CDR3 region is CASRFTTGGPYGYTF. CDR3 coding DNA: TGCGCCAGCAGATTTACGACAGGGGGCCCCTATGGCTACACCTTC.

On this clone: The same CDR3 also results from other DNA sequences found in this sample. This chain connects TRBV4-3 to TRBJ2-2; D not certain. The CDR3 is 14 residues long. Trimming cost V 0 bases and J 2 bases, with 4 bases left between them. The germline gives CDR1 LGHNA, CDR2 YSLEER. CDR3 DNA sequence: TGCGCCAGCAGCCAAGATATTAACACCGGGGAGCTGTTTTTT. Protein: CASSQDINTGELFF.